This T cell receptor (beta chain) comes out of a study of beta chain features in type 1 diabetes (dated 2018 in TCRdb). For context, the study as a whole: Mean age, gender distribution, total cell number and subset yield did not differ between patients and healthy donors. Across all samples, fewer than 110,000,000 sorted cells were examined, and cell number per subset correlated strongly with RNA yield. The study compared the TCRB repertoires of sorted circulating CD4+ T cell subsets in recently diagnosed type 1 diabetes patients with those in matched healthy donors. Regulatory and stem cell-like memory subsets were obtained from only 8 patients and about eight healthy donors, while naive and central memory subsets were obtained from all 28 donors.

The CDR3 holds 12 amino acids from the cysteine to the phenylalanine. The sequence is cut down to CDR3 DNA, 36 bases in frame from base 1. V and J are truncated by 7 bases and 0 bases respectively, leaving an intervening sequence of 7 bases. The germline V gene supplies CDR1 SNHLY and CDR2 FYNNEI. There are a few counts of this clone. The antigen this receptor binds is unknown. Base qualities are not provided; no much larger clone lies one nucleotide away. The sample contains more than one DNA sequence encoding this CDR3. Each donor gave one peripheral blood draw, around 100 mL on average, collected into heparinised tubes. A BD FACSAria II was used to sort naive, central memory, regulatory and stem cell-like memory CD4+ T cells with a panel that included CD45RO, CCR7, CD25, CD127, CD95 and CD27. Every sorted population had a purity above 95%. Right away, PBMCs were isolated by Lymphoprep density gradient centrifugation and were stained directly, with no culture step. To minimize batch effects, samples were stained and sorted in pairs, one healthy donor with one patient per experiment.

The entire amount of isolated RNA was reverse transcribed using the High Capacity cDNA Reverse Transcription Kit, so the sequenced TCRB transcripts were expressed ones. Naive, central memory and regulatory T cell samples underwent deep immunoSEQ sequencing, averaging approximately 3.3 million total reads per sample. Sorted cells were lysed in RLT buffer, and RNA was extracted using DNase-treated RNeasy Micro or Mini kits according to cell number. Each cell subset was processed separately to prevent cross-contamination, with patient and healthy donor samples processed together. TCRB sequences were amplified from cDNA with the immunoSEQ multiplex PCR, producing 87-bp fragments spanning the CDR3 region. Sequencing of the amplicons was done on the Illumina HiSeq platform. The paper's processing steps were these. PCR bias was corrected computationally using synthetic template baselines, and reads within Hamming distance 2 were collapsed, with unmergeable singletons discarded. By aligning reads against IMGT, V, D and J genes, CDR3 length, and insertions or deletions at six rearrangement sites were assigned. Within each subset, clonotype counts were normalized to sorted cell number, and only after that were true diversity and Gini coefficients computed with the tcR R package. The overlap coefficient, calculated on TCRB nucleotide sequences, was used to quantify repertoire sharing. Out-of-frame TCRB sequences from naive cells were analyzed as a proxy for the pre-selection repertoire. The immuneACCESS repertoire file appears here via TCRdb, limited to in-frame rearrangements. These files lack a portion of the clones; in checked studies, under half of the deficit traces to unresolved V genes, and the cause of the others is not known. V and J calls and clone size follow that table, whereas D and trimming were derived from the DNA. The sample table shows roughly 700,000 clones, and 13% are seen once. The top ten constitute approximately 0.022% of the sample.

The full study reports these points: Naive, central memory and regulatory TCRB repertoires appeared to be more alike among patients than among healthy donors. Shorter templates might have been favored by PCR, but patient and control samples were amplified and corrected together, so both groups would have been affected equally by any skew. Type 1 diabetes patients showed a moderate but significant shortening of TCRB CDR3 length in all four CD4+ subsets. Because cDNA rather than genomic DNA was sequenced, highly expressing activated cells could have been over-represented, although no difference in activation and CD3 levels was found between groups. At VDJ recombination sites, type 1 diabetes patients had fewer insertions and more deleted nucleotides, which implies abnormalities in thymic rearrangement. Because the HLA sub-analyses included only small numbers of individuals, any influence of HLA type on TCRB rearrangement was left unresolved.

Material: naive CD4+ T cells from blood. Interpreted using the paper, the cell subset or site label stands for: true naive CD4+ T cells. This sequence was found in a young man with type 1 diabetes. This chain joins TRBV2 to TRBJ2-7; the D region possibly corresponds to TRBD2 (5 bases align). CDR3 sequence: CASNRDSYEQYF. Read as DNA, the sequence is TGTGCCAGCAATCGGGACTCCTACGAGCAGTACTTC.